Each of the 5 T cell receptor beta chains below was sequenced from the same sample in a study of CD8 T cells in ankylosing spondylitis. TCRdb reprocessed the 5' RACE reads with MiXCR, giving one entry per CDR3 protein. Of some 290,000 distinct CDR3 sequences listed, 20% are singletons. The sample taken for sequencing was blood, either unsorted or a sorted T cell fraction (not recorded which). These receptors were collected from a male donor with ankylosing spondylitis or in good health (not recorded which).

This clonotype appeared a few times. This chain uses TRBV10-3 with TRBJ2-3; TRBD1 matches 8 bases. The germline gives CDR1 ENHRY, CDR2 SYGVKD. V shed 4 bases and J 0 bases; nucleotides not matched to a gene: 6. This CDR3 is built from 16 residues. CDR3 residues: CAISVGTGKSTDTQYF. The CDR3 coding sequence is TGTGCCATCAGTGTGGGGACAGGAAAGAGCACAGATACGCAGTATTTT.

This clonotype occurred a few times. This sequence joins TRBV4-1 and TRBJ1-5, with D maybe TRBD1 (6 bases). Trimming left V 0 bases short and J 8 bases short, with 14 bases between. The CDR3 loop spans 15 amino acids. Germline CDR1 reads MGHRA; CDR2 reads YSYEKL. The DNA of the CDR3 is TGCGCCAGCAGCCAAGAAGACCAGGGGATAAAGCCCCAGCATTTT. Protein sequence: CASSQEDQGIKPQHF.

There are a few counts of this clonotype. This chain joins TRBV9 and TRBJ1-2; D ambiguous. The germline CDR1 and CDR2 sequences are SGDLS and YYNGEE. Trimming left V 4 bases short and J 3 bases short, with 16 bases between. The CDR3 has 15 amino acids. The CDR3 DNA follows: TGTGCCAGCAGCCCCCACCGTGCCTGGGACTATGGCTACACCTTC. It yields the protein CASSPHRAWDYGYTF.

The J gene is TRBJ2-5, the V gene TRBV3-1, with 8 nucleotides matching TRBD1. V shed 3 bases and J 4 bases; nucleotides not matched to a gene: 22. From germline, CDR1 is LGHDT and CDR2 YNNKEL (reference sequence). The CDR3 covers 20 residues. The CDR3 loop reads CASSQGIKRTGSVLGETQYF. The CDR3 nucleotides read TGTGCCAGCAGCCAGGGAATAAAACGGACAGGGTCGGTCCTCGGAGAGACCCAGTACTTC.

This clonotype was observed at least ten times. CDR3 sequence reads: CASSAPWDTEAFF. CDR3 DNA sequence: TGTGCCAGCAGCGCACCGTGGGACACTGAAGCTTTCTTT. The chain recombines TRBV12-3 or TRBV12-4 with TRBJ1-1; the D is unclear. The V end lost 6 bases, the J end lost 3 bases, and 11 bases lay between the germline ends. The CDR3 loop spans 13 amino acids.